These 11 T cell receptor beta chains were sequenced from one sample in a study of blood T cell repertoires in COVID-19. Some clones are missing from TCRdb's copy, which holds only in-frame ones; the method was immunoSEQ multiplex PCR. This table holds almost 300,000 clones, approximately 86% found once. The source material was peripheral blood. These receptors all come from a man aged 70-80 years with acute or convalescent COVID-19.

CDR3 bases: TGTGCCAGCAAATCTGCAGGCTACGAGCAGTACTTC. This encodes CASKSAGYEQYF. The J gene is TRBJ2-5, the V gene TRBV28; unclear D gene. The DNA end is a closer match to TRBJ2-7, so the J assignment may be wrong. Germline CDR1 MDHEN, CDR2 SYDVKM. This CDR3 contains 12 residues.

The J gene is TRBJ2-3, the V gene TRBV10-1; TRBD2 agrees at 8 bases. This CDR3 region has 17 residues. CDR1 and CDR2 from the germline V gene are WNHNN and SYGVQD (reference sequence). V lost 3 bases to trimming and J lost 5 bases; unmatched junction nucleotides: 13. CDR3 in DNA: TGCGCCAGCAGTGATCCTGGACTAGCAGGATCGGGAGATACGCAGTATTTT. Translation gives CASSDPGLAGSGDTQYF.

The chain joins TRBV16 to TRBJ2-7; 7 nucleotides line up with TRBD1. Germline V gene sequence: CDR1 KGHSY, CDR2 FQNENV. V gave up 2 bases and J gave up 6 bases; unmatched junction bases: 1. The CDR3 covers 12 residues. For the CDR3, the DNA is TGTGCCAGCAGCCAAAACAGGGGCGAGCAGTACTTC. This sequence encodes CASSQNRGEQYF.

The chain joins TRBV6-5 to TRBJ1-1, with 8 bases identical to TRBD1. The CDR3 length is 15 residues. V lost 6 bases and J lost 0; bases outside the gene matches: 6. Germline-derived CDR1 and CDR2 are MNHEY and SVGAGI. The CDR3 nucleotides are TGTGCCAGCAGGGCCCCGACAGGGGTGAACACTGAAGCTTTCTTT. The encoded protein is CASRAPTGVNTEAFF.

The chain couples TRBV5-6 to TRBJ1-4; 11 positions agree with TRBD1. Germline-derived CDR1 and CDR2 are SGHDT and YYEEEE. This CDR3 region has 15 residues. V lost 1 base, J lost 7 bases, and 3 bases stayed unmatched. CDR3 nucleotide sequence: TGTGCCAGCAGCTTGAGGACAGGGGGCGGTGAAAAACTGTTTTTT. Translating it yields CASSLRTGGGEKLFF.

This clone was counted a single time. The genes are TRBV28 and TRBJ2-2; D gene uncertain. The germline CDR1 and CDR2 sequences are MDHEN and SYDVKM. With 3 bases removed from V and 7 bases from J, the gap between germline ends came to 12 bases. This CDR3 is 14 amino acids long. For the CDR3, the DNA is TGTGCCAGCAGTTTTGCCAGGCCGATCGGGGAGCTGTTTTTT. Protein: CASSFARPIGELFF.

V and J are TRBV4-2 and TRBJ2-7; 7 bases agree with TRBD2. CDR3 length: 16 amino acids. V gave up 0 bases and J gave up 5 bases; unmatched junction bases: 10. CDR1 is LGHNA, CDR2 YNFKEQ, per germline. CDR3 DNA: TGTGCCAGCAGCCAAGAGCTCCAAGGACTAGAAAACGAGCAGTACTTC. Translation gives CASSQELQGLENEQYF.

This clone has more than one count but fewer than ten. The gene calls are TRBV28 and TRBJ1-2, with no clear D. The V gene's germline CDR1 is MDHEN and CDR2 SYDVKM. The length of the CDR3 is 14 residues. V lost 5 bases and J lost 4, with 14 bases in between. This CDR3 is CASSKETGAYGYTF. CDR3 nucleotide sequence: TGTGCCAGCAGTAAGGAGACGGGAGCCTATGGCTACACCTTC.

The V and J genes are TRBV29-1 and TRBJ1-1; 10 nucleotides line up with TRBD1. V was clipped by 4 bases and J by 2 bases; unmatched bases: 13. Germline CDR1 reads SQVTM; CDR2 reads ANQGSEA. The CDR3 runs 17 residues. CDR3 bases: TGCAGCGTTGGGCCGTTCAGTTCGACAGGGGGCAACACTGAAGCTTTCTTT. Its protein product is CSVGPFSSTGGNTEAFF.

This chain links TRBV5-6 with TRBJ1-1, with D possibly TRBD1 on 5 matching bases. V was shortened by 2 bases and J by 1 base, with 9 bases between the two germline ends. Per the germline V gene, CDR1 is SGHDT and CDR2 is YYEEEE. This CDR3 contains 14 residues. CDR3 nucleotides: TGTGCCAGCAGCTTTGGCCAGGGGAACACTGAAGCTTTCTTT. This gives the protein CASSFGQGNTEAFF.

The chain couples TRBV19 to TRBJ2-2, with TRBD1 matching over 10 bases. Trimming at V came to 5 bases and at J to 4 bases, leaving 7 bases not matched to a gene. The CDR3 extends over 16 amino acids. Germline V gene lookup returns CDR1 LNHDA and CDR2 SQIVND (reference sequence). The CDR3 loop is CASSARQGARTGELFF. CDR3 in DNA: TGTGCCAGTAGTGCTCGACAGGGGGCGCGCACCGGGGAGCTGTTTTTT.